The entry below describes one TCR beta chain. Sequencing used immunoSEQ multiplex PCR; TCRdb keeps in-frame clones, though not all of them. Here the sample spans 250,000 to 350,000 clones, 70% to 90% being singletons. This entry belongs to a study of blood T cell repertoires in COVID-19. The TCR was taken from a woman aged 65 to 85 with COVID-19, enrolled during active disease. Sample: peripheral blood.

CDR3 bases: TGTGCCAGCAGTTCTCAACGGGGAGCCTACGAGCAGTACTTC. Amino acid sequence: CASSSQRGAYEQYF. The J gene is TRBJ2-7, the V gene TRBV28; D might be TRBD2 (5 bases). This CDR3 region has 14 residues. Germline CDR1 and CDR2: MDHEN and SYDVKM. V gave up 4 bases and J gave up 2 bases, with 12 bases separating them. The full variable domain, in which reference TRBV28 and TRBJ2-7 provide the parts outside the CDR3, is DVKVTQSSRYLVKRTGEKVFLECVQDMDHENMFWYRQDPGLGLRLIYFSYDVKMKEKGDIPEGYSVSREKKERFSLILESASTNQTSMYLCASSSQRGAYEQYFGPGTRLTVT.